This TCR beta chain was recorded in a study of cytomegalovirus exposure and HLA in healthy donors. Study at large: Of 398 genotyped donors, more than 75% clustered with self-reported Caucasian donors.

This PCR relied on a set of 60 Vbeta primers and 13 Jbeta primers. Profiled with immunoSEQ multiplex PCR; TCRdb holds only in-frame clones, not every one. The data contain roughly 100,000 clones, around 84% of them singletons. Germline assignment: CDR1 SGHRS and CDR2 YFSETQ. The V and J ends lost 0 bases and 2 bases respectively, with 13 bases between them. The CDR3 is 16 residues long. The V and J genes are TRBV5-1 and TRBJ2-3; no firm D call. The sequencing sample was made of PBMCs. This TCR was sampled from a woman in her forties in good health and CMV-seronegative. The CDR3: CASSLALQQTTDTQYF. CDR3 nucleotides: TGCGCCAGCAGCTTGGCCTTACAGCAGACCACAGATACGCAGTATTTT. Together with reference TRBV5-1 and TRBJ2-3, the CDR3 gives the full variable domain: KAGVTQTPRYLIKTRGQQVTLSCSPISGHRSVSWYQQTPGQGLQFLFEYFSETQRNKGNFPGRFSGRQFSNSRSEMNVSTLELGDSALYLCASSLALQQTTDTQYFGPGTRLTVL.